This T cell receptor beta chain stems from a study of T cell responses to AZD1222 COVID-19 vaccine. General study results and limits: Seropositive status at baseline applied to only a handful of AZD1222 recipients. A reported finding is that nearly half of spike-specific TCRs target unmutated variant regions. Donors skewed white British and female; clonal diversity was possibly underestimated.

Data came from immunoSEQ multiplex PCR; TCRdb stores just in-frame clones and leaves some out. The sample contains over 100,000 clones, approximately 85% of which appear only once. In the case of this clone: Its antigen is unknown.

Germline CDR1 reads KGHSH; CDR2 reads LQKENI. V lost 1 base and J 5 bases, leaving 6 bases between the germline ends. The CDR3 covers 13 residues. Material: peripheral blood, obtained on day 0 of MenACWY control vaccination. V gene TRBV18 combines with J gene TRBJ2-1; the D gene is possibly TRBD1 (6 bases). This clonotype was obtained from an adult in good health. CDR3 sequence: CASSPHRDNEQFF. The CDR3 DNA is TGTGCCAGCTCACCACACAGGGACAATGAGCAGTTCTTC.